A single sample gave rise to the 29 T cell receptor beta chains below, sequenced in a study of technical replicates of blood from several donors. Assay used: immunoSEQ multiplex PCR; TCRdb lists only in-frame clones, some missing. The sample consists of fewer than 95,000 clones, 94% of them appearing once. Sequenced: T cells isolated from PBMCs. These receptors were taken from a human donor in good health.

The chain combines TRBV19 with TRBJ2-1; perhaps TRBD2 as D (6 bases). Germline-derived CDR1 and CDR2 are LNHDA and SQIVND (reference sequence). V was pared by 1 base and J by 4 bases, with 8 bases between. The CDR3 is 14 amino acids. The CDR3 nucleotides read TGTGCCAGTAGTATAGGGAGCGGGTACAATGAGCAGTTCTTC. This encodes CASSIGSGYNEQFF.

V is TRBV10-3 and J is TRBJ2-7, with 8 bases that match TRBD1. Germline V gives CDR1 ENHRY, CDR2 SYGVKD. V dropped 9 bases and J dropped 2; count of bases not matched to a gene: 12. The CDR3 covers 15 residues. The CDR3 is CAMTPDGQGAYEQYF. CDR3 nucleotides: TGTGCCATGACCCCCGATGGACAGGGAGCCTACGAGCAGTACTTC.

The J gene is TRBJ2-7, the V gene TRBV29-1, with 8 bases lining up with TRBD2. The junction had 9 bases not matched to a gene; V was cut back by 6 bases and J by 2 bases. CDR1 and CDR2 from the germline V gene are SQVTM and ANQGSEA. The CDR3 consists of 14 residues. CDR3 loop: CSVGPGLGPYEQYF. In DNA, the CDR3 is TGCAGCGTCGGACCGGGACTAGGACCCTACGAGCAGTACTTC.

The chain employs TRBV30 and TRBJ2-5; 13 positions match TRBD2. Germline values: CDR1 GTSNPN, CDR2 SVGIG (reference sequence). J lost 13 bases, V lost 1 base, and 12 bases had no gene match. The CDR3 sequence is 15 residues long. This CDR3 reads CAWSARGLAGARRYF. The CDR3 DNA sequence: TGTGCCTGGAGTGCCCGCGGACTAGCGGGGGCCCGGCGGTACTTC.

This CDR3 reads CASSVDGSLSYEQYF. The DNA of the CDR3 is TGTGCCAGCAGCGTAGACGGGAGCCTCTCCTACGAGCAGTACTTC. The rearrangement links TRBV9 to TRBJ2-7; weak D call: TRBD2 (6 bases). The germline V gene encodes CDR1 SGDLS and CDR2 YYNGEE. V was trimmed by 0 bases and J by 0 bases, leaving 10 bases between them. The CDR3 length is 15 residues.

This clone appeared once. This chain uses TRBV11-2 with TRBJ1-1, with D possibly being TRBD1 (5 bases). CDR3 length: 17 residues. Germline values: CDR1 SGHAT, CDR2 FQNNGV. Deletions cut 2 bases from V and 3 bases from J, with 19 bases between. CDR3 amino acids: CASSLRFIGQSHTEAFF. The CDR3 DNA reads as TGTGCCAGCAGCTTACGCTTTATCGGACAAAGCCACACTGAAGCTTTCTTT.

J is TRBJ2-7 and V is TRBV21-1; the table calls TRBD2, which could not be checked here. TRBV21-1 is listed as a pseudogene. CDR3 length: 15 amino acids. DNA for the CDR3: TGTGCCAGCAGCAAACAAACGAAACCTACCTACGAGCAGTACTTC. This encodes CASSKQTKPTYEQYF.

The chain employs TRBV28 and TRBJ2-7; 10 positions match TRBD2. CDR1 is MDHEN and CDR2 is SYDVKM in the germline V gene. Germline trimming cut 5 bases from V and 2 bases from J; bases unmatched to any gene: 9. This CDR3 has 16 amino acids. The CDR3 spells CASSRPGLAVPYEQYF. The CDR3 DNA follows: TGTGCCAGCAGTCGACCCGGACTAGCGGTACCCTACGAGCAGTACTTC. The variable domain in full, completed from reference TRBV28 and TRBJ2-7, reads DVKVTQSSRYLVKRTGEKVFLECVQDMDHENMFWYRQDPGLGLRLIYFSYDVKMKEKGDIPEGYSVSREKKERFSLILESASTNQTSMYLCASSRPGLAVPYEQYFGPGTRLTVT.

This clone was counted once. The V call is TRBV9, the J call TRBJ1-1; D gene ambiguous. Trimming stripped 0 bases from V and 2 bases from J, with 5 bases between. Germline CDR1 and CDR2: SGDLS and YYNGEE. The CDR3 length is 13 residues. CDR3: CASSVAPNTEAFF. CDR3 DNA sequence: TGTGCCAGCAGCGTAGCCCCAAACACTGAAGCTTTCTTT.

The rearrangement links TRBV6-1 to TRBJ2-7; D perhaps matches TRBD1 (6 bases). Germline V gives CDR1 MNHNS, CDR2 SASEGT. The V gene lost 6 bases and the J gene lost 3 bases, with 9 bases spanning the gap. The CDR3 has 12 amino acids. CDR3 amino acids: CASSLGHYEQYF. CDR3 DNA sequence: TGTGCCAGCAGCCTGGGACACTACGAGCAGTACTTC.

This clone was detected once. V and J are TRBV6-1 and TRBJ1-2; TRBD1 is a possible D gene (6 bases). Germline-derived CDR1 and CDR2 are MNHNS and SASEGT. V was trimmed by 3 bases and J by 1 base, leaving 9 bases between them. CDR3 length: 14 residues. The CDR3 DNA reads TGTGCCAGCAGTGAGGACAGACTTAACTATGGCTACACCTTC. It codes for CASSEDRLNYGYTF.

V and J are TRBV4-1 and TRBJ1-5; no clear D gene. The V end was cut by 4 bases, the J end by 9 bases, with 16 bases between. Germline values: CDR1 MGHRA, CDR2 YSYEKL. This CDR3 spans 14 amino acids. The CDR3 nucleotides are TGCGCCAGCAGCCTCCAGCGGGGAATAACGCCCCAGCATTTT. Protein sequence: CASSLQRGITPQHF.

The V gene is TRBV7-8, the J gene TRBJ2-7; TRBD2 matches 10 bases. The CDR3 is 18 amino acids. The V segment lost 2 bases and the J segment 4 bases; nucleotides outside the gene matches: 14. Per the germline V gene, CDR1 is SGHVS and CDR2 is FQNEAQ. The CDR3 loop reads CASSLPFRLAGVRYEQYF. The CDR3 bases are TGTGCCAGCAGCTTACCTTTTAGGCTAGCGGGAGTAAGGTACGAGCAGTACTTC. The full variable domain, rest sourced from reference TRBV7-8 and TRBJ2-7, is GAGVSQSPRYKVAKRGQDVALRCDPISGHVSLFWYQQALGQGPEFLTYFQNEAQLDKSGLPSDRFFAERPEGSVSTLKIQRTQQEDSAVYLCASSLPFRLAGVRYEQYFGPGTRLTVT.

The chain joins TRBV5-1 to TRBJ2-3; D remains ambiguous. CDR3 length: 16 residues. From germline, CDR1 is SGHRS and CDR2 YFSETQ. Trimming removed 0 bases at V and 0 bases at J, with 11 bases between. The CDR3 DNA reads as TGCGCCAGCAGCTTGGGCTGGGCGAGAAGCACAGATACGCAGTATTTT. Translation: CASSLGWARSTDTQYF.

The J gene is TRBJ1-2, the V gene TRBV6-5; D uncertain. In germline, CDR1 is MNHEY, CDR2 SVGAGI. The CDR3 is 11 residues long. V lost 7 bases and J lost 8, with 11 bases in between. CDR3 protein: CASMAGGGYTF. CDR3 sequence (DNA): TGTGCCAGCATGGCGGGAGGAGGCTACACCTTC.

This clone was seen more than once but under ten times. The chain couples TRBV27 to TRBJ2-7; maybe TRBD2 (6 bases). Germline V gives CDR1 MNHEY, CDR2 SMNVEV (reference sequence). This CDR3 has 14 residues. V was clipped by 8 bases and J by 3 bases, with 17 bases between them. The chain's CDR3 is CASSDGVGGYEQYF. CDR3 nucleotide sequence: TGTGCCAGCTCCGACGGGGTCGGGGGCTACGAGCAGTACTTC.

There are a few counts of this clone. The chain links TRBV5-1 to TRBJ1-1; perhaps TRBD1 as D (5 bases). Per germline, CDR1 SGHRS and CDR2 YFSETQ. The CDR3 is 16 amino acids. V lost 0 bases, J lost 0 bases, and 12 bases lay in between. CDR3 in amino acids: CASSLGGELMNTEAFF. For the CDR3, the DNA is TGCGCCAGCAGCTTGGGGGGGGAGCTCATGAACACTGAAGCTTTCTTT.

The chain couples TRBV4-2 to TRBJ1-4; 9 bases map to TRBD1. J lost 8 bases, V lost 0 bases, and 1 base had no gene match. Germline CDR1 LGHNA, CDR2 YNFKEQ. The CDR3 has 14 amino acids. CDR3 amino acids: CASSQETGGEKLFF. The CDR3 region has the DNA TGTGCCAGCAGCCAAGAGACAGGGGGGGAAAAACTGTTTTTT.

The chain joins TRBV9 to TRBJ2-7; 8 bases are a match to TRBD1. Germline assignment: CDR1 SGDLS and CDR2 YYNGEE. The CDR3 consists of 15 residues. V was clipped by 4 bases and J by 1 base; unmatched bases: 7. The CDR3 DNA follows: TGTGCCAGCAGCCCGTCCCGACAGGGGTCCTACGAGCAGTACTTC. This gives the protein CASSPSRQGSYEQYF.

The chain combines TRBV14 with TRBJ2-3; 15 positions agree with TRBD2. In germline, CDR1 is SGHDN, CDR2 FVKESK. The CDR3 is 17 residues long. The trim removed 4 bases at V and 6 bases at J, leaving 8 bases unmatched. The CDR3 loop is CASSPPGLAGGLDTQYF. CDR3 bases: TGTGCCAGCAGCCCGCCCGGACTAGCGGGAGGGCTGGATACGCAGTATTTT.

The genes are TRBV27 and TRBJ2-7; 9 positions agree with TRBD2. CDR1 is MNHEY and CDR2 is SMNVEV in the germline V gene (reference sequence). V shed 3 bases and J 7 bases; nucleotides not matched to a gene: 7. The CDR3 is 14 residues long. The CDR3 region has the DNA TGTGCCAGCAGTTTTAGGCGGGGGGGCGAGGAGCAGTACTTC. Translated: CASSFRRGGEEQYF.

The V call is TRBV18, the J call TRBJ2-3; tentatively, D is TRBD1 (6 bases). V gave up 4 bases and J gave up 2 bases, with 10 bases separating them. CDR1 KGHSH and CDR2 LQKENI come from the germline V gene. The CDR3 totals 14 residues. CDR3 DNA sequence: TGTGCCAGCTCACGGCCAGGGGACACAGATACGCAGTATTTT. Encoded protein: CASSRPGDTDTQYF.

The CDR3 DNA is TGTGCCAGCAGCCCCCCCAGGGTCCGACAGCCCCAGCATTTT. Residues: CASSPPRVRQPQHF. The chain couples TRBV7-8 to TRBJ1-5; maybe TRBD1 (5 bases). V lost 5 bases to trimming and J lost 7 bases, with 15 bases between them. CDR3 size: 14 residues. The V gene's germline CDR1 is SGHVS and CDR2 FQNEAQ.

The chain is built from TRBV19 and TRBJ2-7; TRBD1 aligns across 11 bases. From germline, CDR1 is LNHDA and CDR2 SQIVND (reference sequence). CDR3 length: 15 amino acids. V lost 5 bases, J lost 0 bases, and 3 bases stayed unmatched. In DNA form, the CDR3 reads TGTGCCAGTAGTGCGGGGACAGGGGGCTCCTACGAGCAGTACTTC. It is translated as CASSAGTGGSYEQYF.

The rearrangement joins TRBV5-1 to TRBJ2-1; tentatively, D is TRBD1 (5 bases). Trimming cost V 7 bases and J 5 bases, with 19 bases left between them. Germline-derived CDR1 and CDR2 are SGHRS and YFSETQ. There are 15 residues in the CDR3. The CDR3 coding sequence is TGCGCCAGCGGCCTTCGTTCGTCAGGGCACAATGAGCAGTTCTTC. Its translation is CASGLRSSGHNEQFF.

J is TRBJ2-1 and V is TRBV5-4; 10 positions match TRBD2. J gave up 4 bases and V 4 bases, and 8 bases lay outside the gene matches. Germline V CDR1 and CDR2: SGHNT, YYREEE (reference sequence). The CDR3 is 16 amino acids. In DNA, the CDR3 is TGTGCCAGCAGCGCCGGACTAGCGGCACTATACAATGAGCAGTTCTTC. Amino acids: CASSAGLAALYNEQFF.

This clone was seen once. V gene TRBV15 combines with J gene TRBJ2-7; a weak D match, TRBD1 (8 bases). Germline V gene lookup returns CDR1 LNHNV and CDR2 YYDKDF (reference sequence). Trimming removed 5 bases at V and 2 bases at J, with 19 bases between. The CDR3 loop spans 16 amino acids. The CDR3 sequence is CATSGGGPGGAYEQYF. The CDR3 nucleotides are TGTGCCACCAGCGGGGGGGGGCCAGGGGGCGCCTACGAGCAGTACTTC.

This chain connects TRBV15 to TRBJ2-7, with a weak D call TRBD2 (6 bases). Germline V lookup: CDR1 LNHNV, CDR2 YYDKDF (reference sequence). This CDR3 is 14 amino acids long. Trimming cost V 5 bases and J 2 bases, with 13 bases left between them. The CDR3 DNA is TGTGCCACCAGCTTCCCGGGAGTCCCCTACGAGCAGTACTTC. Translation: CATSFPGVPYEQYF.

The genes are TRBV6-1 and TRBJ2-7, with a possible D match to TRBD1 (5 bases). CDR1 is MNHNS and CDR2 is SASEGT in the germline V gene. CDR3 size: 14 residues. Trimming took 5 bases from V and 1 from J, leaving 12 bases between them. The CDR3 spells CASSLGAGSYEQYF. In nucleotides, the CDR3 is TGTGCCAGCAGTTTAGGGGCTGGTTCCTACGAGCAGTACTTC.